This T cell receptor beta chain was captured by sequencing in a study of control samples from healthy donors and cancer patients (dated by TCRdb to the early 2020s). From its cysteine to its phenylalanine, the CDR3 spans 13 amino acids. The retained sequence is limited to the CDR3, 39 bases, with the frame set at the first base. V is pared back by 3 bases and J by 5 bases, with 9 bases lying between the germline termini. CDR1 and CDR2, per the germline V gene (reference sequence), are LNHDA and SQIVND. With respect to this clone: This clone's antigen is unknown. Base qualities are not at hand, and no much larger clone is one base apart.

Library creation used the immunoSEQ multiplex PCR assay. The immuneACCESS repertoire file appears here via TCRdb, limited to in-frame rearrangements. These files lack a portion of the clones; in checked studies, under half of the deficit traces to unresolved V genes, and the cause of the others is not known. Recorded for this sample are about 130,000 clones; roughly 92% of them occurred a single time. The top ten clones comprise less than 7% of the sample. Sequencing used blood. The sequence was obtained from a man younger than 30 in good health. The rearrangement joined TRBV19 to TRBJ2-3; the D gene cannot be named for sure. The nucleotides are TGTGCCAGTAGTATCTCCGGTCGAGATACGCAGTATTTT. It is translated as CASSISGRDTQYF. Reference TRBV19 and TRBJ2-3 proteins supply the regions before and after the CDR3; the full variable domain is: DGGITQSPKYLFRKEGQNVTLSCEQNLNHDAMYWYRQDPGQGLRLIYYSQIVNDFQKGDIAEGYSVSREKKESFPLTVTSAQKNPTAFYLCASSISGRDTQYFGPGTRLTVL.